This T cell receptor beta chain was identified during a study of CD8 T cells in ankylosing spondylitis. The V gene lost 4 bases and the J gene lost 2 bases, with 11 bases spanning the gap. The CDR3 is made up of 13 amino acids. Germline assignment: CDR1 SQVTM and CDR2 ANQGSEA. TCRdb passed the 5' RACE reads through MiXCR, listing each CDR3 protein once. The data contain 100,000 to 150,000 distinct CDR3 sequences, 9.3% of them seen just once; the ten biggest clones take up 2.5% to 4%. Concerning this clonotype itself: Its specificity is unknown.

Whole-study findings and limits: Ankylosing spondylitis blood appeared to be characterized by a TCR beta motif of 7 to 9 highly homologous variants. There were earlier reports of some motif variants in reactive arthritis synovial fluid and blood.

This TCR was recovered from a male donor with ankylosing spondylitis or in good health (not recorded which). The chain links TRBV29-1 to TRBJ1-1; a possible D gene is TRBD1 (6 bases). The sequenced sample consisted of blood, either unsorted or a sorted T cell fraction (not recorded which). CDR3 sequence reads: CSVVPGTNTEAFF. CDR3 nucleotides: TGCAGCGTTGTGCCGGGGACAAACACTGAAGCTTTCTTT.